This is a list of T cell receptor beta chains from one sample in a study of cytomegalovirus exposure and HLA in healthy donors. Produced via immunoSEQ multiplex PCR; TCRdb's table is partial and in-frame only. The table lists about 190,000 clones, approximately 70% of them singletons. Specimen: PBMCs. These receptors came from a woman younger than 45 in good health and CMV-seropositive. The CDR3 runs from the conserved cysteine through the conserved F or W. A D gene is named only where the DNA matches it firmly. Some rows mark clone size as missing; the rest say once, few, many or name a class of expanded clone.

abundance | j_gene | v_gene | d_gene | CDR3aa | CDR3nt
- | TRBJ1-1 | TRBV14 | - | CASSPLGGPSTEAFF | TGTGCCAGCAGTCCCCTCGGGGGGCCGAGCACTGAAGCTTTCTTT
- | TRBJ2-5 | TRBV6-1 | TRBD2 | CASRGVGGQETQYF | TGTGCCAGCAGGGGAGTGGGGGGGCAAGAGACCCAGTACTTC
- | TRBJ2-1 | TRBV7-9 | - | CASSLDDRYNEQFF | TGTGCCAGCAGCCTAGACGACAGATACAATGAGCAGTTCTTC
few | TRBJ2-1 | TRBV4-2 | - | CASSPQSGDYNEQFF | TGTGCCAGCAGCCCCCAGAGCGGAGACTACAATGAGCAGTTCTTC
- | TRBJ1-5 | TRBV6-1 | - | CASSARGIWSNQPQHF | TGTGCCAGCAGTGCAAGGGGGATCTGGAGCAATCAGCCCCAGCATTTT
- | TRBJ1-3 | TRBV9 | - | CASSVSGTRSGNTIYF | TGTGCCAGCAGCGTTTCAGGGACACGCAGTGGAAACACCATATATTTT
- | TRBJ2-7 | TRBV18 | - | CASSRGESNYEQYF | TGTGCCAGCTCACGGGGGGAGTCTAACTACGAGCAGTACTTC
- | TRBJ2-1 | TRBV5-4 | - | CASSVGFAVTEQFF | TGTGCCAGCAGCGTTGGCTTCGCGGTTACTGAGCAGTTCTTC
- | TRBJ1-2 | TRBV28 | - | CASSLMRQGDGYTF | TGTGCCAGCAGTTTAATGCGGCAGGGTGATGGCTACACCTTC
- | TRBJ1-1 | TRBV5-1 | - | CASSPDSFTEAFF | TGCGCCAGCAGCCCGGACAGTTTCACTGAAGCTTTCTTT